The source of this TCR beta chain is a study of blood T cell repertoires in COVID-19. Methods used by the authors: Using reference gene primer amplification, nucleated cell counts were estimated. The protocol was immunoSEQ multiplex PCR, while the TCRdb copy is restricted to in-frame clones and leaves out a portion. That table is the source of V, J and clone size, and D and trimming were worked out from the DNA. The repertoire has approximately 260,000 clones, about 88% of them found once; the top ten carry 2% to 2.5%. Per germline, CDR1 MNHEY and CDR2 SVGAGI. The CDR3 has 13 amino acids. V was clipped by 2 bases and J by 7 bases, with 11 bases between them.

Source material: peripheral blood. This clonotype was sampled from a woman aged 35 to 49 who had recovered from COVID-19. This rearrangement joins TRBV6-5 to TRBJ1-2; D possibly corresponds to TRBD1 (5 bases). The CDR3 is CASSYEQGSGYTF. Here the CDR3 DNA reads TGTGCCAGCAGTTACGAGCAGGGTTCTGGCTACACCTTC.